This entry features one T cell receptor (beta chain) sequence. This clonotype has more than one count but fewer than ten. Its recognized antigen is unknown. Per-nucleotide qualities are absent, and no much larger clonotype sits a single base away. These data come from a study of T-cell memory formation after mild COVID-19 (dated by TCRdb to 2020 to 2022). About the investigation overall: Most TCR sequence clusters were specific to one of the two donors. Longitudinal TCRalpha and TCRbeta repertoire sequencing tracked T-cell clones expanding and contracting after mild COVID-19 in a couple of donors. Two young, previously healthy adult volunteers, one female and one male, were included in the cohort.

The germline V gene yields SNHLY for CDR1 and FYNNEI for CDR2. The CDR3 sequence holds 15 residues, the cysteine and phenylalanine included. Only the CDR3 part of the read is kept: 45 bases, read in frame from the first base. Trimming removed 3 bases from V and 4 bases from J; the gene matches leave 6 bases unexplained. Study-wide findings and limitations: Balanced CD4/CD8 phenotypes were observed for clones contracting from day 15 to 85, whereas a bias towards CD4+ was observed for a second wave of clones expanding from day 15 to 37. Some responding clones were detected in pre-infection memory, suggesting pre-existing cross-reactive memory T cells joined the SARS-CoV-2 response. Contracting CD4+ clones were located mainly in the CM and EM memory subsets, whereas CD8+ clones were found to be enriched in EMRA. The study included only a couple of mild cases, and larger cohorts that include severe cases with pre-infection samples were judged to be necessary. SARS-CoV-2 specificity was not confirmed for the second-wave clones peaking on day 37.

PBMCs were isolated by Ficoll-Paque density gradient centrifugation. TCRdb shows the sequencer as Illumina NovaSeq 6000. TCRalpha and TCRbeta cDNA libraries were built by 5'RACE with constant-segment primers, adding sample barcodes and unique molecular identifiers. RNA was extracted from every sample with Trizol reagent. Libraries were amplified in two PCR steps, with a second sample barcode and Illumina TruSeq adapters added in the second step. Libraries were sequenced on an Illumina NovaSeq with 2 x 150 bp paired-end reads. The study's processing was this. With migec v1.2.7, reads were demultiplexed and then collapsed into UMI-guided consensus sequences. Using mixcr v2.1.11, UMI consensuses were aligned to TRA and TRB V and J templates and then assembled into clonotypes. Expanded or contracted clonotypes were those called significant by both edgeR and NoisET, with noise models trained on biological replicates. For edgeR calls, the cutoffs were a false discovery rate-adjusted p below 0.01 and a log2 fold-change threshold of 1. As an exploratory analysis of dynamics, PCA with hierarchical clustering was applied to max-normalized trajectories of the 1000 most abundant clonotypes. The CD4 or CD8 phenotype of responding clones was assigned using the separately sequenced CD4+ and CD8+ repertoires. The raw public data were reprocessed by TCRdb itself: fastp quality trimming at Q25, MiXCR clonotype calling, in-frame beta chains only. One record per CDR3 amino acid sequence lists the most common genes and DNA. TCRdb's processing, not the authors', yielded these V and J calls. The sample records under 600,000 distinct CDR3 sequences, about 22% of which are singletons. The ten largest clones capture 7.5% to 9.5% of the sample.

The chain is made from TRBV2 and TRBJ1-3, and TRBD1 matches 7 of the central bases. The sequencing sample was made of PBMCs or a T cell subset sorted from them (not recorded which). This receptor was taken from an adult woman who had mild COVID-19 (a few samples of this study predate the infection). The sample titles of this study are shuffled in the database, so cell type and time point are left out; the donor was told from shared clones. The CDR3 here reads CASSDAGTAGNTIYF. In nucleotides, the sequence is TGTGCCAGCAGTGACGCCGGGACAGCAGGAAACACCATATATTTT.